A selection of T cell receptor beta chains follows, all from one sample in a study of blood T cell repertoires in COVID-19. Produced via immunoSEQ multiplex PCR; TCRdb's table is partial and in-frame only. This table has more than 350,000 clones, approximately 90% appearing once. Sequencing was performed on PBMCs or T cells enriched from blood (not recorded which). The origin of the receptors is a man younger than 35 who had recovered from COVID-19. Each CDR3 is given with its conserved first and last residue. A D gene is named only where the DNA matches it firmly. Only some rows state a clone size, as once, few, many or a class for expanded clones.

v_gene	j_gene	abundance	d_gene	CDR3nt	CDR3aa
TRBV18	TRBJ1-1	-	-	TGTGCCAGCTCACCATCTCCAGGGGAAGGCGCTGAAGCTTTCTTT	CASSPSPGEGAEAFF
TRBV7-2	TRBJ2-3	-	-	TGTGCCAGCAGCTCCGGGGGGCCGAAGGGGGATACGCAGTATTTT	CASSSGGPKGDTQYF
TRBV6-5	TRBJ2-4	few	TRBD2	TGTGCCACGGGTGGGGGGGACATTCAGTACTTC	CATGGGDIQYF
TRBV7-9	TRBJ2-4	-	TRBD2	TGTGCCAGCAGCCCCAGGGAGGGCATTCAGTACTTC	CASSPREGIQYF
TRBV6-5	TRBJ2-1	-	-	TGTGCCAGCAGGGAGGACCAGAACTCTTATAATGAGCAGTTCTTC	CASREDQNSYNEQFF
TRBV19	TRBJ2-7	once	TRBD1	TGTGCCAGTAGTTCTCGGGACAGGGTCTACGAGCAGTACTTC	CASSSRDRVYEQYF
TRBV15	TRBJ1-1	-	-	TGTGCCACCAGCAGAGAACAGGGTAGGGCTTTCTTT	CATSREQGRAFF
TRBV7-3	TRBJ2-1	-	TRBD2	TGTGCCAGCAGCTTCGGGGCTAGCGGGGGCAGCTCCTACAATGAGCAGTTCTTC	CASSFGASGGSSYNEQFF
TRBV5-5	TRBJ2-3	-	TRBD1	TGTGCCAGCAGCTTACAGGGGGCGCGGTCAGATACGCAGTATTTT	CASSLQGARSDTQYF
TRBV27	TRBJ2-1	-	TRBD1	TGTGCCAGCAGTCCAGGGGGACGACTGACCAATGAGCAGTTCTTC	CASSPGGRLTNEQFF
TRBV5-1	TRBJ2-3	-	TRBD2	TGCGCCAGCAGCCCATCTCTGGGGGGAGGGGATACGCAGTATTTT	CASSPSLGGGDTQYF
TRBV28	TRBJ2-7	-	-	TGTGCCAGCAGTTTATCCGGCACTACCACCTACGAGCAGTACTTC	CASSLSGTTTYEQYF
TRBV7-3	TRBJ2-1	-	TRBD2	TGTGCCAGCAGCCCCGGTTCTAGCGGACCCTTCAATGAGCAGTTCTTC	CASSPGSSGPFNEQFF
TRBV5-1	TRBJ2-3	-	TRBD1	TGCGCCAGCAGCTCCGGGACAGCCACAGATACGCAGTATTTT	CASSSGTATDTQYF
TRBV28	TRBJ1-3	once	TRBD1	TGTGCCAGCAGTTTAAGCGGACAGGGAACAGGAAACACCATATATTTT	CASSLSGQGTGNTIYF
TRBV11-3	TRBJ1-1	-	TRBD1	TGTGCCAGCAGTAAGACCCCAGGGGGCAACACTGAAGCTTTCTTT	CASSKTPGGNTEAFF
TRBV6-5	TRBJ1-2	-	-	TGTGCCAGCAGTTACTCGAACAGCCAAGATGGCTACACCTTC	CASSYSNSQDGYTF
TRBV5-1	TRBJ1-6	-	-	TGCGCCAGCAACTTGGGAGGAAATTCACCCCTCCACTTT	CASNLGGNSPLHF
TRBV7-2	TRBJ1-5	once	-	TGTGCCAGCAGCTTAGCTTGGGCACCTAATCAGCCCCAGCATTTT	CASSLAWAPNQPQHF
TRBV2	TRBJ2-7	-	-	TGTGCCAGCAGCAGGACCTACGAGCAGTACTTC	CASSRTYEQYF
TRBV12-5	TRBJ2-7	-	-	TGTGCTAGTGCCCGGGACACCCGCTACGAGCAGTACTTC	CASARDTRYEQYF
TRBV9	TRBJ2-7	-	TRBD1	TGTGCCAGCAGCGCGTCACAGGGGGACGAGCAGTACTTC	CASSASQGDEQYF
TRBV11-2	TRBJ1-2	-	-	TGTGCCAGCAGCCCCCGGGGTTTTAGCTACACCTTC	CASSPRGFSYTF
TRBV6-5	TRBJ1-5	-	-	TGTGCCAGCGGTTTCACTATTCAGCAGCCCCAGCATTTT	CASGFTIQQPQHF
TRBV11-2	TRBJ1-3	-	-	TGTGCCAGCAGCTTAGGCAGCTCTGGAAACACCATATATTTT	CASSLGSSGNTIYF
TRBV6-6	TRBJ1-5	-	TRBD1	TGTGCCAGCAGCGGACAGGGCGGCAATCAGCCCCAGCATTTT	CASSGQGGNQPQHF
TRBV19	TRBJ2-3	-	TRBD2	TGTGCCAGTAGTATAGATGAAGGGACTAGCGGGAGAACAGATACGCAGTATTTT	CASSIDEGTSGRTDTQYF
TRBV5-1	TRBJ2-5	-	-	TGCGCCAGCAGCTCTCGAGGACTGATCCAAGAGACCCAGTACTTC	CASSSRGLIQETQYF
TRBV9	TRBJ1-1	-	TRBD1	TGTGCCAGCAGCGAGGGCAGGGGGCTGAACACTGAAGCTTTCTTT	CASSEGRGLNTEAFF
TRBV28	TRBJ1-1	-	-	TGTGCCGGCGGACAGATGAACACTGAAGCTTTCTTT	CAGGQMNTEAFF
TRBV18	TRBJ1-3	-	-	TGTGCCAGCTCACCCGGCGGGCTATCTGGAAACACCATATATTTT	CASSPGGLSGNTIYF
TRBV18	TRBJ1-4	-	-	TGTGCCAGCTCACCACCGTCAGGCGGGTCCGGTCTTGGGAGACTGTTTTTT	CASSPPSGGSGLGRLFF
TRBV7-9	TRBJ1-1	-	TRBD1	TGTGCCAGCAGCTCTTACAGGGGCGGGAACACTGAAGCTTTCTTT	CASSSYRGGNTEAFF
TRBV6-2/TRBV6-3	TRBJ2-6	-	TRBD1	TGTGCCAGCAGTTCGAGGACAGGTTTCCTCTCTGGGGCCAACGTCCTGACTTTC	CASSSRTGFLSGANVLTF
TRBV30	TRBJ1-1	-	-	TGTGCCTCTAATTGGGAGGGGGTGTTGGGCACTGAAGCTTTCTTT	CASNWEGVLGTEAFF
TRBV30	TRBJ2-2	-	-	TGTGCCTGGAGTGTAACGGCCGGGGAGCTGTTTTTT	CAWSVTAGELFF
TRBV2	TRBJ1-2	-	-	TGTGCCAGCAGTGAGGTTTGGCAGGTTAACTATGGCTACACCTTC	CASSEVWQVNYGYTF
TRBV7-3	TRBJ2-2	-	TRBD2	TGTGCCAGCAGCTCACACCCAGCGGGGACCCCAACGAACACCGGGGAGCTGTTTTTT	CASSSHPAGTPTNTGELFF
TRBV6-5	TRBJ2-3	-	-	TGTGCCAGCAGTTGGAGTAATACGCAGTATTTT	CASSWSNTQYF
TRBV5-4	TRBJ2-1	-	TRBD1	TGTGCCAGCAGCCAGGACAGGGCGGGCTACAATGAGCAGTTCTTC	CASSQDRAGYNEQFF
TRBV19	TRBJ2-2	few	-	TGTGCCAGTAGTATCCAGGAGAACACCGGGGAGCTGTTTTTT	CASSIQENTGELFF
TRBV5-8	TRBJ2-1	-	TRBD1	TGTGCCAGCAGCTTGGGGTGGACAGGGATAAACAATGAGCAGTTCTTC	CASSLGWTGINNEQFF
TRBV5-4	TRBJ2-7	-	TRBD1	TGTGCCAGCAGCCCCGGGACAGCCTCCTACGAGCAGTACTTC	CASSPGTASYEQYF
TRBV28	TRBJ2-1	-	-	TGTGCCAGCAGTATGCTAGCACCCTTTACTTACAATGAGCAGTTCTTC	CASSMLAPFTYNEQFF
TRBV6-2/TRBV6-3	TRBJ2-7	-	-	TGTGCCAGCAGTTACGCGGGAAGGGCGGACTACGAGCAGTACTTC	CASSYAGRADYEQYF
TRBV4-3	TRBJ2-6	-	-	TGCGCCAGCAGCCAAGGGGGCGGTGGGGCCAACGTCCTGACTTTC	CASSQGGGGANVLTF
TRBV2	TRBJ2-3	-	-	TGTGCCAGCAGTATAGCTGGCGCAGATACGCAGTATTTT	CASSIAGADTQYF
TRBV27	TRBJ2-3	many	-	TGTGCCAGCAGTTTATCGAGGCCAGATACGCAGTATTTT	CASSLSRPDTQYF
TRBV20-1	TRBJ1-1	-	-	TGCAGTGCTAGTCGGAGGGACACTGAAGCTTTCTTT	CSASRRDTEAFF
TRBV13	TRBJ2-3	-	TRBD2	TGTGCCAGCAGCTTAGGCCCTAGCGGGGGGGCCGCGACAGATACGCAGTATTTT	CASSLGPSGGAATDTQYF
TRBV7-3	TRBJ2-1	-	TRBD2	TGTGCCAGCAGCCCCGGGGGGGGGCGCCCCTACAATGAGCAGTTCTTC	CASSPGGGRPYNEQFF
TRBV9	TRBJ2-1	-	TRBD2	TGTGCCAGCGGACTAGCGGGAATCAATGAGCAGTTCTTC	CASGLAGINEQFF
TRBV11-3	TRBJ1-4	-	TRBD1	TGTGCCAGCAGCCCGGGACAGGGTGAAAAACTGTTTTTT	CASSPGQGEKLFF
TRBV9	TRBJ2-1	once	TRBD2	TGTGCCAGCAGCGTAGCTCTAGCGGACAATGAGCAGTTCTTC	CASSVALADNEQFF
TRBV11-2	TRBJ1-5	-	-	TGTGCCAGCAGCTTAGAAGAGACATCCACTGGGCAGCCCCAGCATTTT	CASSLEETSTGQPQHF
TRBV3-1/TRBV3-2	TRBJ2-1	once	-	TGTGCCAGCAGCCAGATCCAGACCTACAATGAGCAGTTCTTC	CASSQIQTYNEQFF
TRBV9	TRBJ2-1	once	-	TGTGCCAGCAGCGATCCCTCGGGGTCGGCACAGTTCTTC	CASSDPSGSAQFF
TRBV11-2	TRBJ2-3	-	TRBD2	TGTGCCAGCAGCTTAGCGGCTAGCGGGAGGGGGTCAGATACGCAGTATTTT	CASSLAASGRGSDTQYF
TRBV27	TRBJ1-6	-	-	TGTGCCAGCAGCGTCAAGCCTACCTATAATTCACCCCTCCACTTT	CASSVKPTYNSPLHF
TRBV9	TRBJ2-2	-	-	TGTGCCAGCAGCGTTCAGAACACCGGGGAGCTGTTTTTT	CASSVQNTGELFF